These 24 T cell receptor beta chains came from one sample sequenced in a study of blood T cell repertoires in COVID-19 (TCRdb year 2020). The library came from the immunoSEQ multiplex PCR assay. TCRdb carries this immuneACCESS record with in-frame sequences only. Its versions omit some clonotypes, under half of them owing to an unresolved V gene in the studies checked, with the rest unexplained. The sample table records tens of thousands of clones; 77% of these occur just once. The ten largest make up 2% to 2.5% of the sample. The sample comprised peripheral blood. These receptors all stem from a man aged 70-80 years with COVID-19, enrolled during active disease.

The rearrangement uses TRBV24-1 and TRBJ2-3; 8 bases agree with TRBD1. J was trimmed by 5 bases and V by 7 bases; bases with no gene match: 7. CDR3 length equals 14 residues. Germline CDR1 reads KGHDR; CDR2 reads SFDVKD. DNA of the CDR3: TGTGCCACCAGGGCTGGACAGGGTATAGATACGCAGTATTTT. Its protein is CATRAGQGIDTQYF.

The CDR3 nucleotides read TGTGCCAGCAGCCTTCGGGGGACGGTGAACACCGGGGAGCTGTTTTTT. This encodes CASSLRGTVNTGELFF. J is TRBJ2-2 and V is TRBV9; D may be TRBD2 (6 bases). Germline V lookup: CDR1 SGDLS, CDR2 YYNGEE. The V gene lost 4 bases and the J gene lost 1 base, with 14 bases spanning the gap. CDR3 length: 16 residues. The full variable domain, completed using reference TRBV9 and TRBJ2-2, is DSGVTQTPKHLITATGQRVTLRCSPRSGDLSVYWYQQSLDQGLQFLIQYYNGEERAKGNILERFSAQQFPDLHSELNLSSLELGDSALYFCASSLRGTVNTGELFFGEGSRLTVL.

This rearrangement joins TRBV30 to TRBJ1-6; D gene ambiguous. V was shortened by 5 bases and J by 4 bases, with 12 bases between the two germline ends. CDR1 GTSNPN and CDR2 SVGIG come from the germline V gene (reference sequence). The CDR3 is made up of 14 amino acids. CDR3: CAWAPEVYNSPLHF. The CDR3 coding sequence is TGTGCCTGGGCCCCGGAGGTTTATAATTCACCCCTCCACTTT.

The genes are TRBV19 and TRBJ2-1; 11 bases align to TRBD2. Germline V gene data show CDR1 as LNHDA and CDR2 as SQIVND (reference sequence). CDR3 length equals 16 residues. V lost 6 bases to trimming and J lost 8 bases; unmatched junction nucleotides: 12. Here the CDR3 reads CASSPSLTSGSDEQFF. CDR3 bases: TGTGCCAGTAGCCCATCACTTACTAGCGGGAGCGATGAGCAGTTCTTC.

This clone was observed a single time. DNA of the CDR3: TGTGCCAGTAGTATTTTCAGGGGGCTTAACACCGGGGAGCTGTTTTTT. This sequence encodes CASSIFRGLNTGELFF. V usage is TRBV19 and J usage is TRBJ2-2, with 8 bases lining up with TRBD1. Germline CDR1 LNHDA, CDR2 SQIVND (reference sequence). The CDR3 is 16 residues long. V was pared by 3 bases and J by 2 bases, with 5 bases of the junction left unmatched.

The chain employs TRBV29-1 and TRBJ2-1; the D gene is possibly TRBD1 (6 bases). V lost 5 bases and J 3 bases, leaving 11 bases between the germline ends. From germline, CDR1 is SQVTM and CDR2 ANQGSEA. The CDR3 is 13 amino acids. The CDR3: CSVHRVGYNEQFF. CDR3 DNA: TGCAGCGTTCACAGGGTAGGCTACAATGAGCAGTTCTTC.

This clone was seen only a few times. The V and J genes are TRBV2 and TRBJ1-5; D is unclear. CDR3 length: 16 amino acids. Germline V gives CDR1 SNHLY, CDR2 FYNNEI. V was clipped by 8 bases and J by 0 bases, with 17 bases between them. The CDR3 reads CASDTPRAGSNQPQHF. CDR3 DNA: TGTGCCAGCGATACCCCGCGGGCAGGTAGCAATCAGCCCCAGCATTTT.

The V gene is TRBV3-1 (or the pseudogene TRBV3-2), the J gene TRBJ2-1, with D perhaps TRBD2 (6 bases). Germline V gene data show CDR1 as LGHDT and CDR2 as YNNKEL (reference sequence). The CDR3 is 16 amino acids. V lost 4 bases, J lost 0 bases, and 13 bases lay in between. This chain's CDR3 is CASSRIAATSYNEQFF. The CDR3 coding sequence is TGTGCCAGCAGCCGTATAGCGGCGACCTCCTACAATGAGCAGTTCTTC.

This clone appeared once. CDR3 sequence reads: CASSLFLAGIYEQYF. DNA of the CDR3: TGTGCCAGCAGTTTATTCCTAGCGGGAATCTACGAGCAGTACTTC. This chain joins TRBV27 and TRBJ2-7, with 9 positions matching TRBD2. Germline V CDR1 and CDR2: MNHEY, SMNVEV (reference sequence). This CDR3 has 15 amino acids. The trim removed 1 base at V and 3 bases at J, leaving 4 bases unmatched.

V is TRBV27 and J is TRBJ2-1; 10 bases are a match to TRBD2. V lost 5 bases and J lost 12; bases outside the gene matches: 7. Germline CDR1 and CDR2: MNHEY and SMNVEV (reference sequence). The length of the CDR3 is 13 residues. CDR3 sequence reads: CASSPGLASWQFF. The CDR3, as DNA: TGTGCCAGCAGTCCGGGACTAGCGTCGTGGCAGTTCTTC.

This clone was seen just once. The CDR3 here is CASSLTLTTEQFF. The CDR3 nucleotides read TGTGCCAGCAGCTTGACCTTGACTACTGAGCAGTTCTTC. The chain has TRBV7-3 and TRBJ2-1; D might be TRBD2 (5 bases). Germline CDR1 SGHTA, CDR2 FQGTGA. CDR3 length equals 13 residues. The ends were cut back, 3 bases at V and 9 bases at J, with 12 bases in the middle.

V usage is TRBV5-6 and J usage is TRBJ1-1, with D tentatively TRBD1 (5 bases). The V end was cut by 4 bases, the J end by 5 bases, with 9 bases between. The length of the CDR3 is 12 residues. Germline V gene sequence: CDR1 SGHDT, CDR2 YYEEEE. As DNA, the CDR3 is TGTGCCAGCAGCCAACGGGGGACTGAAGCTTTCTTT. This translates into CASSQRGTEAFF.

V is TRBV29-1 and J is TRBJ2-3; 7 nucleotides match TRBD1. The junction had 19 bases not matched to a gene; V was cut back by 6 bases and J by 4 bases. From germline, CDR1 is SQVTM and CDR2 ANQGSEA. This CDR3 spans 17 amino acids. CDR3 residues: CSVVGKGASSVPDTQYF. The CDR3 DNA sequence: TGCAGCGTCGTTGGGAAGGGGGCTTCCTCGGTCCCAGATACGCAGTATTTT.

V and J are TRBV4-1 and TRBJ2-5, with 13 bases aligning to TRBD2. CDR1 and CDR2 (germline): MGHRA, YSYEKL. The CDR3 has 18 residues. Unmatched junction bases numbered 13, after V lost 4 bases and J lost 5 bases. This CDR3 is CASSLYITSGRAGETQYF. In DNA, the CDR3 is TGCGCCAGCAGCCTATACATTACTAGCGGGAGGGCCGGGGAGACCCAGTACTTC.

The V call is TRBV7-3, the J call TRBJ1-2; 9 bases align to TRBD1. V lost 5 bases and J lost 4; bases outside the gene matches: 11. The CDR3 is made up of 16 amino acids. Germline-derived CDR1 and CDR2 are SGHTA and FQGTGA. The CDR3 region has the DNA TGTGCCAGCAGCCCCGGGAGTCCGGGACAGGGCTATGGCTACACCTTC. Amino acid sequence: CASSPGSPGQGYGYTF.

The chain has TRBV2 and TRBJ1-1; D may be TRBD1 (5 bases). Germline CDR1 is SNHLY and CDR2 is FYNNEI. V lost 8 bases, J lost 1 base, and 17 bases lay in between. The CDR3 extends over 15 amino acids. CDR3 DNA sequence: TGTGCCAGCCGCCCCGCGGCAGGGCGGAACACTGAAGCTTTCTTT. This codes for CASRPAAGRNTEAFF. Using reference TRBV2 and TRBJ1-1 for the parts outside the CDR3, the full variable domain is EPEVTQTPSHQVTQMGQEVILRCVPISNHLYFYWYRQILGQKVEFLVSFYNNEISEKSEIFDDQFSVERPDGSNFTLKIRSTKLEDSAMYFCASRPAAGRNTEAFFGQGTRLTVV.

The chain's CDR3 is CASNEQGLGNQPQHF. The CDR3, as DNA: TGTGCCAGCAACGAACAGGGTCTGGGCAATCAGCCCCAGCATTTT. The rearrangement uses TRBV2 and TRBJ1-5; D is possibly TRBD1 (6 bases). With 7 bases removed from V and 2 bases from J, the gap between germline ends came to 15 bases. This CDR3 has 15 amino acids. CDR1 is SNHLY, CDR2 FYNNEI, per germline.

This clone was counted between two and nine times. V gene TRBV3-1 (or the pseudogene TRBV3-2) combines with J gene TRBJ2-1; no clear D. V was cut by 1 base and J by 5 bases, with 6 bases left in between. Germline CDR1 reads LGHDT; CDR2 reads YNNKEL (reference sequence). This CDR3 has 13 amino acids. CDR3 coding DNA: TGTGCCAGCAGCCAAGCGGGTGACAATGAGCAGTTCTTC. This translates into CASSQAGDNEQFF.

CDR3 sequence: CASSYAKYGYTF. CDR3 nucleotide sequence: TGTGCCAGCAGTTACGCGAAATATGGCTACACCTTC. The chain has TRBV6-2 or TRBV6-3 and TRBJ1-2; the D is unclear. This CDR3 is 12 amino acids long. Trimming removed 2 bases from V and 5 bases from J, with 6 bases in between. The germline V gene encodes CDR1 MNHEY and CDR2 SVGEGT.

The chain combines TRBV3-1 (or the pseudogene TRBV3-2) with TRBJ2-6; the match to TRBD2 covers 10 bases. CDR3 length: 18 residues. Germline V lookup: CDR1 LGHDT, CDR2 YNNKEL (reference sequence). The V segment lost 4 bases and the J segment 0 bases; nucleotides outside the gene matches: 6. The CDR3 spells CASSPGLAASSGANVLTF. The CDR3 DNA reads TGTGCCAGCAGCCCTGGACTAGCGGCTTCCTCTGGGGCCAACGTCCTGACTTTC.

This clone has a single count. The gene calls are TRBV6-6 and TRBJ1-4; possible D gene TRBD1, 5 bases. The CDR3 loop spans 14 amino acids. The germline V gene encodes CDR1 MNHNY and CDR2 SVGAGI (reference sequence). V lost 6 bases and J 6 bases, leaving 14 bases between the germline ends. Here the CDR3 DNA reads TGTGCCAGCAGACGTGACAGCACTTATGAAAAACTGTTTTTT. As protein: CASRRDSTYEKLFF.

DNA for the CDR3: TGTGCCAGCAGCTTAGACGGGACAGGGGGTCTCTACGAGCAGTACTTC. It translates to CASSLDGTGGLYEQYF. The rearrangement uses TRBV7-2 and TRBJ2-7; TRBD1 agrees at 11 bases. The germline V gene encodes CDR1 SGHTA and CDR2 FQGNSA. The V gene end was trimmed by 1 base and the J gene end by 3 bases; junction bases not matched to a gene: 5. The CDR3 length is 16 residues.

J is TRBJ1-2 and V is TRBV28; 11 bases agree with TRBD1. Germline V CDR1 and CDR2: MDHEN, SYDVKM. V lost 6 bases and J lost 4; bases outside the gene matches: 4. The CDR3 extends over 14 amino acids. CDR3: CASRPGTGGYGYTF. The CDR3 nucleotides read TGTGCCAGCAGACCCGGGACAGGGGGCTATGGCTACACCTTC.

The chain carries TRBV28 and TRBJ1-1, with D perhaps TRBD1 (6 bases). Germline lookup yields CDR1 MDHEN and CDR2 SYDVKM. The CDR3 is 13 amino acids. V shed 6 bases and J shed 3 bases, with 11 bases lying between them. The CDR3 spells CASSRTVHTEAFF. CDR3 DNA: TGTGCCAGCAGCCGGACAGTACACACTGAAGCTTTCTTT.